This is a list of T cell receptor beta chains from one sample in a study of blood T cell repertoires in COVID-19. The data were produced by immunoSEQ multiplex PCR, yet TCRdb's version contains in-frame clones alone and is incomplete. The table has 100,000 to 120,000 clones, 88% seen once. The specimen sequenced was peripheral blood. These receptors all come from a woman aged 45-65 years with acute or convalescent COVID-19. The CDR3 runs from the conserved cysteine through the conserved F or W. A D gene is named only where the DNA matches it firmly. The size field is filled for only some rows; it gives once, few, many or a size class.

size	J	V	length	D	CDR3	DNA
.	TRBJ2-7	TRBV15	13	.	CATSRDGGFEQYF	TGTGCCACCAGCAGAGATGGAGGGTTCGAGCAGTACTTC
.	TRBJ1-6	TRBV30	14	.	CAWSRSPDNSPLHF	TGTGCCTGGAGCCGGTCGCCCGATAATTCACCCCTCCACTTT
.	TRBJ2-1	TRBV3-1/TRBV3-2	18	TRBD2	CASSQGWKRLAGYNEQFF	TGTGCCAGCAGCCAAGGATGGAAGCGGCTAGCGGGTTACAATGAGCAGTTCTTC
.	TRBJ2-3	TRBV7-2	16	TRBD2	CASSLGLAGSTDTQYF	TGTGCCAGCAGCTTAGGGCTAGCGGGCTCCACAGATACGCAGTATTTT
.	TRBJ2-5	TRBV9	15	.	CASSVAPTPQETQYF	TGTGCCAGCAGCGTAGCTCCAACTCCCCAAGAGACCCAGTACTTC
.	TRBJ1-3	TRBV28	15	.	CASIKSESSGNTIYF	TGTGCCAGCATTAAGTCCGAGAGCTCTGGAAACACCATATATTTT
.	TRBJ2-7	TRBV19	15	TRBD2	CASSISLAGGHEQYF	TGTGCCAGTAGTATCTCTCTAGCGGGAGGTCACGAGCAGTACTTC
.	TRBJ2-5	TRBV7-6	15	.	CASSYGTGLWETQYF	TGTGCCAGCAGCTACGGCACGGGGTTGTGGGAGACCCAGTACTTC
.	TRBJ1-3	TRBV27	17	TRBD1	CASSPRTGFFSGNTIYF	TGTGCCAGCAGCCCCCGGACAGGGTTTTTCTCTGGAAACACCATATATTTT
.	TRBJ2-6	TRBV9	17	.	CASSVVSGFTGANVLTF	TGTGCCAGCAGCGTAGTATCGGGGTTCACTGGGGCCAACGTCCTGACTTTC
.	TRBJ1-5	TRBV6-5	14	.	CASSRGMGNQPQHF	TGTGCCAGCAGCAGGGGTATGGGCAATCAGCCCCAGCATTTT
.	TRBJ2-7	TRBV6-5	11	.	CASRGLIGQYF	TGTGCCAGCAGGGGCCTAATAGGGCAGTACTTC
few	TRBJ2-3	TRBV28	16	TRBD2	CASSLWGSGDTDTQYF	TGTGCCAGCAGTTTATGGGGTAGCGGGGACACAGATACGCAGTATTTT
.	TRBJ2-1	TRBV5-6	15	TRBD2	CASSLQRESYNEQFF	TGTGCCAGCAGCTTGCAGCGGGAGTCCTACAATGAGCAGTTCTTC
.	TRBJ1-5	TRBV24-1	14	.	CATSADEISGPQHF	TGTGCCACCAGTGCCGACGAAATTTCGGGGCCCCAGCATTTT
.	TRBJ2-1	TRBV6-5	14	.	CASRTASSYNEQFF	TGTGCCAGCAGGACTGCAAGCTCCTACAATGAGCAGTTCTTC
once	TRBJ2-7	TRBV28	13	.	CASSLAGSREQYF	TGTGCCAGCAGTTTAGCGGGGAGTCGCGAGCAGTACTTC
.	TRBJ1-1	TRBV7-2	12	.	CASSTGYTEAFF	TGTGCCAGCAGCACAGGGTACACTGAAGCTTTCTTT
few	TRBJ2-5	TRBV4-2	17	TRBD2	CASSQRGRGLAGETQYF	TGTGCCAGCAGCCAAAGGGGGAGAGGACTAGCCGGCGAGACCCAGTACTTC
.	TRBJ2-7	TRBV28	16	TRBD2	CASSLAGGTRVYEQYF	TGTGCCAGCAGTCTAGCGGGAGGCACGCGAGTTTACGAGCAGTACTTC
.	TRBJ2-2	TRBV6-5	15	TRBD1	CASTPQGAGTGELFF	TGTGCCAGCACCCCCCAGGGGGCCGGCACCGGGGAGCTGTTTTTT
.	TRBJ2-2	TRBV15	14	.	CATSRAANTGELFF	TGTGCCACCAGCAGAGCCGCGAACACCGGGGAGCTGTTTTTT
.	TRBJ2-1	TRBV5-1	15	.	CASSFRDTLYNEQFF	TGCGCCAGCAGCTTCCGGGACACACTCTACAATGAGCAGTTCTTC
.	TRBJ2-5	TRBV7-8	15	.	CASSLVGRAGKTQYF	TGTGCCAGCAGCTTAGTGGGCAGGGCGGGAAAGACCCAGTACTTC
once	TRBJ2-7	TRBV27	13	.	CASSFLPGSEQYF	TGTGCCAGCAGTTTTCTTCCAGGGTCCGAGCAGTACTTC
.	TRBJ2-7	TRBV28	15	.	CASSLIQGGSYEQYF	TGTGCCAGCAGTTTAATACAGGGAGGGTCCTACGAGCAGTACTTC
.	TRBJ2-3	TRBV2	14	.	CASSGQGLGDTQYF	TGTGCCAGCAGTGGACAGGGACTGGGAGATACGCAGTATTTT
once	TRBJ1-3	TRBV3-1/TRBV3-2	15	.	CASSPLGGSGNTIYF	TGTGCCAGCAGCCCCTTAGGGGGTTCTGGAAACACCATATATTTT